The 20 T cell receptor beta chains in this list originate from one sample, sequenced in a study of vaccination and CD4 T cells after COVID-19. These receptors' targets are unknown. This sample's time point: late sampling 161 to 241 days after vaccination in a few convalescent patients. Sample treatment: approximately 9-day PBMC culture with coronavirus spike peptide pools or control peptides (ViraFEST assay). With the Oncomine TCR Beta short-read assay, DNA from cultured CD4+ T cells was sequenced. TCRdb re-called the PCR reads through MiXCR, storing one row per CDR3 protein. The table has around 15,000 distinct CDR3 sequences, roughly 48% seen once. Material: CD4+ T cells from blood, cultured in vitro, obtained about 7 months after SARS-CoV-2 vaccination. Every receptor here comes from a human donor who had recovered from COVID-19.

This clonotype has only a few counts. The V gene is TRBV6-1, the J gene TRBJ2-7; no clear D gene. Germline assignment: CDR1 MNHNS and CDR2 SASEGT. The germline V and J ends were trimmed by 2 bases and 6 bases, with 14 bases remaining between them. CDR3 size: 14 residues. The chain's CDR3 is CASSEPFIPGEQYF. CDR3 nucleotides: TGTGCCAGCAGTGAACCGTTTATCCCCGGCGAGCAGTACTTC.

This clonotype appeared once. The V and J genes are TRBV27 and TRBJ2-1; 10 bases map to TRBD2. The germline CDR1 and CDR2 sequences are MNHEY and SMNVEV (reference sequence). CDR3 length: 16 residues. The junction had 4 bases not matched to a gene; V was cut back by 5 bases and J by 0 bases. In DNA, the CDR3 is TGTGCCAGCAGTGGTTTAGCGGGGGGCTCCTACAATGAGCAGTTCTTC. Translating gives CASSGLAGGSYNEQFF.

The chain recombines TRBV7-2 with TRBJ2-3, with a tentative D call TRBD2 (7 bases). This CDR3 is 13 amino acids long. Germline V lookup: CDR1 SGHTA, CDR2 FQGNSA. V was cut by 4 bases and J by 4 bases, with 9 bases left in between. The CDR3 DNA reads TGTGCCAGCAGCTGGGGGGGCGCAGATACGCAGTATTTT. Its protein product is CASSWGGADTQYF.

This clonotype was seen only once. The chain carries TRBV20-1 and TRBJ1-2; D gene ambiguous. The CDR3 sequence is 12 residues long. Trimming removed 5 bases at V and 8 bases at J, with 15 bases between. From germline, CDR1 is DFQATT and CDR2 SNEGSKA (reference sequence). The CDR3 sequence: CSAPVLLGGYTF. The DNA for the CDR3 is TGCAGTGCTCCTGTCCTTTTGGGAGGCTACACCTTC.

This clonotype was counted between two and nine times. V and J are TRBV7-2 and TRBJ2-1; D is unclear. Germline-derived CDR1 and CDR2 are SGHTA and FQGNSA. Trimming stripped 0 bases from V and 4 bases from J, with 7 bases between. The CDR3 sequence is 14 residues long. In DNA, the CDR3 is TGTGCCAGCAGCTTAGCTGCCCATTACAATGAGCAGTTCTTC. This sequence encodes CASSLAAHYNEQFF.

This clonotype is judged medium-sized. This sequence joins TRBV19 and TRBJ1-2, with 7 bases lining up with TRBD1. CDR3 length: 13 amino acids. CDR1 and CDR2 (germline): LNHDA, SQIVND (reference sequence). Losses at the gene ends were 3 bases for V and 9 bases for J; bases not matched to a gene: 7. In nucleotides, the CDR3 is TGTGCCAGTAGTATCGGGACAGTCCCTAGCTACACCTTC. This sequence encodes CASSIGTVPSYTF.

V gene TRBV11-3 combines with J gene TRBJ1-1; no reliable D call. Trimming took 4 bases from V and 3 from J, leaving 12 bases between them. This CDR3 region has 14 residues. From germline, CDR1 is SGHNT and CDR2 YENEEA. DNA for the CDR3: TGTGCCAGCAGCTCGGACGGTGGCCACACTGAAGCTTTCTTT. This translates into CASSSDGGHTEAFF.

The chain is built from TRBV27 and TRBJ1-2, with 9 nucleotides matching TRBD1. Germline trimming cut 6 bases from V and 8 bases from J; bases unmatched to any gene: 10. Germline lookup yields CDR1 MNHEY and CDR2 SMNVEV (reference sequence). The CDR3 spans 14 residues. Here the CDR3 reads CASRQQGAFVGYTF. In nucleotides, the CDR3 is TGTGCCAGCAGACAACAGGGGGCGTTCGTAGGCTACACCTTC.

This clonotype was seen a handful of times. The gene calls are TRBV15 and TRBJ2-5; 7 nucleotides line up with TRBD2. Germline-derived CDR1 and CDR2 are LNHNV and YYDKDF (reference sequence). With 3 bases clipped from V and 5 bases from J, the junction kept 12 bases outside the gene matches. The CDR3 consists of 16 residues. CDR3: CATSSGPGLELETQYF. CDR3 bases: TGTGCCACCAGCAGTGGCCCCGGACTAGAGCTGGAGACCCAGTACTTC.

The chain couples TRBV7-3 to TRBJ2-3; D is ambiguous. Germline values: CDR1 SGHTA, CDR2 FQGTGA. V was pared by 5 bases and J by 5 bases, with 5 bases between. The CDR3 is 11 residues long. In DNA, the CDR3 is TGTGCCAGCAGCAACAAAGATACGCAGTATTTT. It yields the protein CASSNKDTQYF.

The rearrangement uses TRBV7-9 and TRBJ1-3; unclear D gene. The germline CDR1 and CDR2 sequences are SEHNR and FQNEAQ (reference sequence). The CDR3 consists of 14 residues. V was trimmed by 2 bases and J by 2 bases, leaving 7 bases between them. CDR3 sequence: CASSLQSPGNTIYF. The CDR3, as DNA: TGTGCCAGCAGCTTACAGTCACCTGGAAACACCATATATTTT.

There are a few counts of this clonotype. The V call is TRBV20-1, the J call TRBJ1-2, with D maybe TRBD1 (5 bases). The CDR3 runs to 13 residues. Trimming cost V 3 bases and J 4 bases, with 12 bases left between them. Germline values: CDR1 DFQATT, CDR2 SNEGSKA (reference sequence). CDR3 amino acids: CSASEGMGYGYTF. The CDR3 DNA follows: TGCAGTGCTAGTGAGGGGATGGGCTATGGCTACACCTTC.

This clonotype has more than one count but fewer than ten. The chain carries TRBV20-1 and TRBJ1-1; no reliable D call. The CDR3 covers 13 residues. The germline gives CDR1 DFQATT, CDR2 SNEGSKA (reference sequence). With 3 bases removed from V and 2 bases from J, the gap between germline ends came to 10 bases. For the CDR3, the DNA is TGCAGTGCTAGGGCCGGGCCCAACACTGAAGCTTTCTTT. Protein: CSARAGPNTEAFF.

The chain carries TRBV6-5 and TRBJ1-1; TRBD1 is a possible D gene (6 bases). With 1 base removed from V and 0 bases from J, the gap between germline ends came to 15 bases. Germline assignment: CDR1 MNHEY and CDR2 SVGAGI. The CDR3 loop spans 17 amino acids. In DNA form, the CDR3 reads TGTGCCAGCAGTTACTATCGGACAGCGGATCTGAACACTGAAGCTTTCTTT. It encodes CASSYYRTADLNTEAFF.

This clonotype has just a few counts. This rearrangement joins TRBV5-4 to TRBJ2-2; 16 nucleotides match TRBD2. Trimming took 4 bases from V and 12 from J; bases not matched to a gene: 15. CDR1 is SGHNT, CDR2 YYREEE, per germline (reference sequence). The CDR3 runs 18 residues. The CDR3 DNA reads as TGTGCCAGCAGCCCCGGCTGGACTTCGGGACTAGCGGGGGGGAAGCTGTTTTTT. Translation: CASSPGWTSGLAGGKLFF.

The chain combines TRBV7-2 with TRBJ2-5; TRBD2 agrees at 8 bases. The trim removed 5 bases at V and 4 bases at J, leaving 12 bases unmatched. CDR1 is SGHTA and CDR2 is FQGNSA in the germline V gene. The CDR3 consists of 16 residues. CDR3: CASSHLSGGSGETQYF. CDR3 nucleotide sequence: TGTGCCAGCAGCCACCTCTCGGGGGGGTCCGGAGAGACCCAGTACTTC.

The sample holds a few counts of this clonotype. This rearrangement joins TRBV19 to TRBJ1-2; no clear D gene. The CDR3 runs to 13 residues. Per germline, CDR1 LNHDA and CDR2 SQIVND (reference sequence). V gave up 1 base and J gave up 5 bases, with 8 bases separating them. This chain's CDR3 is CASSIGPEYGYTF. The CDR3 region has the DNA TGTGCCAGTAGTATAGGGCCAGAGTATGGCTACACCTTC.

The gene calls are TRBV15 and TRBJ2-4; maybe TRBD2 (6 bases). Per the germline V gene, CDR1 is LNHNV and CDR2 is YYDKDF (reference sequence). V lost 8 bases, J lost 0 bases, and 11 bases lay in between. CDR3 length: 14 amino acids. This CDR3 is CATGRTLAKNIQYF. CDR3 in DNA: TGTGCCACCGGGAGGACACTAGCCAAAAACATTCAGTACTTC.

A few counts support this clonotype. The chain joins TRBV15 to TRBJ1-6, with D possibly TRBD1 on 6 matching bases. Trimming shortened V by 3 bases and J by 7 bases, and 16 bases separated the two germline ends. Per the germline V gene, CDR1 is LNHNV and CDR2 is YYDKDF (reference sequence). There are 16 residues in the CDR3. The DNA of the CDR3 is TGTGCCACCAGCAGGGGACATCGCTCGGGCAATTCACCCCTCCACTTT. This codes for CATSRGHRSGNSPLHF.

CDR3 protein: CASSAAGATADTQYF. Here the CDR3 DNA reads TGTGCCAGCAGTGCAGCGGGGGCTACGGCAGATACGCAGTATTTT. This chain joins TRBV6-1 and TRBJ2-3, with TRBD2 matching 8 bases. Unmatched junction bases numbered 7, after V lost 4 bases and J lost 4 bases. The CDR3 extends over 15 amino acids. Germline V lookup: CDR1 MNHNS, CDR2 SASEGT.